This note documents a single T cell receptor beta chain sequence. Its matching antigen is unknown. The PCR contained 60 Vbeta and 13 Jbeta primers. This table comes from immunoSEQ multiplex PCR, and its TCRdb copy is limited to in-frame clones, with some not included. The sample contains fewer than 300,000 clones, 70% to 90% of which appear only once. This sample is drawn from a study of cytomegalovirus exposure and HLA in healthy donors. General study results and limits: A later analysis linked a missense DCLRE1C variant to TCR beta V- and J-gene trimming. The study listed about 150 cytomegalovirus-associated TCR beta chains.

The CDR3 extends over 12 amino acids. V lost 4 bases and J 1 base, leaving 3 bases between the germline ends. In germline, CDR1 is LNHDA, CDR2 SQIVND (reference sequence). The V and J genes are TRBV19 and TRBJ2-3; D gene unclear. Sequenced input: PBMCs. This clonotype originated in a man aged 35 to 55 in good health and CMV-seropositive. CDR3 loop: CASSTGTDTQYF. DNA of the CDR3: TGTGCCAGTAGTACGGGCACAGATACGCAGTATTTT. Variable domain in full (rest from reference TRBV19 and TRBJ2-3): DGGITQSPKYLFRKEGQNVTLSCEQNLNHDAMYWYRQDPGQGLRLIYYSQIVNDFQKGDIAEGYSVSREKKESFPLTVTSAQKNPTAFYLCASSTGTDTQYFGPGTRLTVL.